The entry below gives a single T cell receptor beta chain sequence along with its context. Its specific antigen is unknown. No much larger clone exists at a distance of one base, and base qualities are not known. These data come from a study of shared clonotypes between healthy human individuals (dated by TCRdb to 2018 to 2021). Context from the whole study: The cohort comprised a couple of women and a few men aged 18 to 49 years. Each donor's leukapheresis produced roughly between about 0.85 and 10 billion PBMCs. For each donor, CD4 naive and CD4 memory were each run on three plates, CD8 naive on two plates, and CD8 memory on one plate. Blood TCR repertoires of five healthy adults were deeply sequenced to estimate repertoire size and the extent of clonotype sharing between individuals. Libraries were prepared and TCR repertoires were sequenced by different laboratories using diverse techniques, in order to increase sequencing depth and limit assay-specific biases. Here is what the overall study found, with its caveats: Sharing across a few donors was observed for around 5% of naive CD4, less than 4% of naive CD8, 2% to 2.5% of memory CD4, and about 0.4% of memory CD8 clonotypes. Naive subsets generally had larger estimated clonotype richness than memory subsets. Even with the large sequencing depth, rarefaction of the sorted-subset datasets indicated that sequencing was incomplete. Sampling was limited to blood, and TCR repertoires in tissue likely differ from TCR repertoires in blood. Based on pairwise subsampling, the degree of clonotype sharing among donors was expected to be affected by sequencing depth. The genetic and exposure-history diversity represented was limited by the small number of donors. Compared with non-shared clonotypes, the clonotypes found in all four sorted-subset donors had higher generation probabilities.

V and J lose 5 bases and 2 bases, and a span of 6 bases separates them. The CDR3, from cysteine to phenylalanine, totals 12 residues. CDR3 DNA only is kept here, 36 bases in frame from base 1. From the germline V gene (reference sequence), CDR1 is LNHDA and CDR2 is SQIVND. TCR CDR3 regions were amplified from genomic DNA by multiplex PCR using the deep immunoSEQ assay. Extracted genomic DNA from each cell subset was spread evenly across all wells of several immunoSEQ 96-well plates, with each plate serving as a replicate. For sorted subsets, about 200 ng genomic DNA, equal to 30,000 or so T cell genomes, was loaded into each replicate PCR. Purified libraries were quantified with a Qubit 3.0 fluorometer, sized on a Bioanalyzer 2100, and re-quantified with the KAPA Library Quantification kit. Every immunoSEQ 96-well plate was sequenced on a separate single-read 150-cycle Illumina NextSeq 550 flow cell. The paper's data handling went like this. The immunoSEQ output contained only junctional sequences without quality scores, so filtering could not match that applied to full-length reads. Sequences were annotated with PyIR, a Python wrapper for IgBLAST v1.9, using IMGT germline references to assign V/J genes and CDR3. Any read was removed if the V/J assignment was weak (E-value above 1e-6), the CDR3 was missing, or the read contained stop codons, out-of-frame junctions, or ambiguous translated residues. A V3J clonotype was defined by an identical inferred V gene, J gene, and CDR3 amino acid sequence. To compute the percentage overlap between repertoires, the number of shared unique clonotypes was divided by the size of the smaller repertoire. RTK rarefaction, the Chao1 estimator, and Recon v2.1 estimates of unobserved clonotypes were used to assess repertoire richness. Generation probabilities were computed with OLGA for all TCRbeta clonotypes obtained by the gDNA method from a few donors. TCRdb provides this immuneACCESS table in a form limited to in-frame rearrangements. Some clones are lacking; in checked studies, under half of them reflect an unresolved V gene, and why the rest are absent is not known. The V and J calls and the clone size are those of that table, but D and trimming were determined from the DNA. The sample includes fewer than 2.5 million clones, with 90% to 95% observed a single time. The ten top clones hold approximately 0.36% of the sample.

The donors were healthy, HIV-negative adults with no recently reported acute infections or vaccinations. All donors were Caucasian adults living in Nashville, Tennessee, USA. CD4+ T cells were enriched by magnetic negative selection; naive cells were then positively selected on CD45RA, and the negative fraction formed the memory subset. Blood was obtained by leukapheresis, after which PBMCs were separated by Ficoll-Histopaque density gradient centrifugation and cryopreserved in liquid nitrogen vapor phase. Purity and quantity of every magnetically sorted T cell population were checked by analytical flow cytometry. From each sorted fraction, genomic DNA was isolated and quantified by UV absorbance on a Nanodrop 2000c.

This receptor was identified in a man aged 18 to 29 in good health. Some clones in this sample may be carry-over from other donors' samples. The chain links TRBV19 with TRBJ1-1; a confident D gene designation cannot be given. The sample taken for sequencing was naive CD4+ T cells from PBMCs. The sample's cell subset or site, from its label and the paper: CD45RA+ positively selected. The CDR3 corresponds to CASSLGNTEAFF. The nucleotide sequence is given as TGTGCCAGTAGTTTGGGAAACACTGAAGCTTTCTTT.